What follows describes a single T cell receptor beta chain. Its target is not known. This specimen belongs to a study of CXCR3-negative and CXCR3-positive naive CD8 T cells. General study points: Similar TRBV-TRBJ usage characterized naive CXCR3-negative and CXCR3-positive cells; memory cells differed.

Researchers prepared the TRB cDNA libraries using 5' RACE with UMI labels. TCRdb re-called the 5' RACE reads, yielding one record per CDR3 amino acid sequence without DNA. This repertoire includes around 92,000 distinct CDR3 sequences. The sample was naive CXCR3- CD8+ T cells from blood. The subset: CD45RO-CCR7+CD27+CD95- naive CD8+ T cells lacking CXCR3 (TNR3-). This TCR came from a human donor in good health. Some clones in this sample may be carry-over from other donors' samples.

CDR3 loop: CSASALAGTYEQYF. This sequence joins TRBV20-1 and TRBJ2-7; the D gene TCRdb calls, TRBD2, cannot be checked with no DNA. Germline lookup yields CDR1 DFQATT and CDR2 SNEGSKA (reference sequence). CDR3 length equals 14 residues.